A selection of T cell receptor beta chains follows, all from one sample in a study of human T cells and chemical hapten exposure. From the RACE reads, TCRdb called clonotypes with MiXCR, one entry per CDR3 protein. This table holds approximately 120,000 distinct CDR3 sequences, roughly 10% found once. The sample was whole blood, taken in connection with sensitization to the hapten diphenylcyclopropenone (DPC). These receptors came from a woman in her thirties or forties with alopecia areata. Some clones in this sample may be carry-over from other donors' samples. Both conserved end residues are part of each CDR3. D genes are given only for firm matches. Rows give clone size only sometimes, using once, few, many, or a class for an expanded clone.

>.|TRBV12-3/TRBV12-4|TRBJ1-6|.
CASSLSASGSPLHF
TGTGCCAGCAGTTTGTCTGCCTCGGGGTCACCCCTCCACTTT
>many|TRBV29-1|TRBJ1-2|.
CSVAGQNYGYTF
TGCAGCGTTGCGGGACAAAACTATGGCTACACCTTC
>.|TRBV6-5|TRBJ2-1|TRBD2
CASSPTSGGYNEQFF
TGTGCCAGCAGCCCTACTAGCGGGGGCTACAATGAGCAGTTCTTC
>.|TRBV9|TRBJ2-7|.
CASSTAHSGYEQYF
TGTGCCAGCAGCACTGCTCACTCAGGGTACGAGCAGTACTTC
>many|TRBV5-4|TRBJ1-4|TRBD1
CASSLVQGGNEKLFF
TGTGCCAGCAGCTTGGTTCAGGGGGGAAATGAAAAACTGTTTTTT
>many|TRBV7-6|TRBJ2-3|.
CAAKGPGVSTDTQYF
TGTGCCGCAAAGGGCCCAGGGGTCAGCACAGATACGCAGTATTTT
>.|TRBV7-9|TRBJ2-5|.
CASSLANYQETQYF
TGTGCCAGCAGCTTAGCAAACTACCAAGAGACCCAGTACTTC
>few|TRBV5-4|TRBJ2-5|.
CASSSGSLETQYF
TGTGCCAGCAGCTCCGGGTCCCTAGAGACCCAGTACTTC
>many|TRBV6-2/TRBV6-3|TRBJ1-4|.
CASTGEGTNEKLFF
TGTGCCAGCACAGGAGAGGGAACTAATGAAAAACTGTTTTTT
>.|TRBV7-9|TRBJ1-1|.
CASSYIEWSEAFF
TGTGCCAGCAGCTACATAGAGTGGTCTGAAGCTTTCTTT
>few|TRBV7-2|TRBJ2-3|TRBD2
CASSLGLAGAEDTQYF
TGTGCCAGCAGCTTAGGATTAGCGGGGGCTGAAGATACGCAGTATTTT
>.|TRBV6-2/TRBV6-3|TRBJ1-4|.
CASSDVGGSEKLFF
TGTGCCAGCAGCGACGTCGGGGGCTCCGAAAAACTGTTTTTT
>few|TRBV29-1|TRBJ2-7|TRBD1
CSVPGQGYFEQYF
TGCAGCGTTCCGGGACAGGGGTATTTCGAGCAGTACTTC
>.|TRBV7-9|TRBJ1-1|TRBD1
CASSHQDRAATEAFF
TGTGCCAGCAGCCATCAGGACAGGGCGGCCACTGAAGCTTTCTTT
>many|TRBV7-9|TRBJ1-1|TRBD1
CASRSRQGANTEAFF
TGTGCCAGCAGGTCTCGACAGGGGGCGAACACTGAAGCTTTCTTT
>few|TRBV28|TRBJ2-3|TRBD2
CASGGGGTDTQYF
TGTGCCAGCGGCGGGGGGGGCACAGATACGCAGTATTTT
>.|TRBV18|TRBJ2-5|.
CASSPPGYSETQYF
TGTGCCAGCTCACCACCCGGCTACTCAGAGACCCAGTACTTC
>.|TRBV4-1|TRBJ1-5|.
CASSQLWGASQPQHF
TGCGCCAGCAGCCAACTGTGGGGGGCTAGTCAGCCCCAGCATTTT
>.|TRBV7-9|TRBJ2-1|TRBD2
CASSLVGTSGGDKDNEQFF
TGTGCCAGCAGCTTAGTAGGGACTAGCGGGGGAGATAAGGACAATGAGCAGTTCTTC
>.|TRBV7-9|TRBJ1-6|TRBD1
CASSEQQGQNSPLHF
TGTGCCAGCAGCGAACAACAGGGGCAGAATTCACCCCTCCACTTT
>.|TRBV6-6|TRBJ2-1|.
CASSYVRVDEQFF
TGTGCCAGCAGTTACGTACGTGTGGATGAGCAGTTCTTC
>many|TRBV7-6|TRBJ1-2|.
CASSPLRTLANYGYTF
TGTGCCAGCAGCCCTCTTCGGACACTAGCTAACTATGGCTACACCTTC
>few|TRBV12-3/TRBV12-4|TRBJ2-5|.
CASSFGSEQETQYF
TGTGCCAGCAGTTTTGGTAGTGAGCAAGAGACCCAGTACTTC
>many|TRBV27|TRBJ1-6|.
CASSLGSYNSPLHF
TGTGCCAGCAGTTTAGGGTCCTATAATTCACCCCTCCACTTT
>.|TRBV25-1|TRBJ1-1|.
CASSEPRLGKDTEAFF
TGTGCCAGCAGTGAACCCCGGCTCGGAAAGGACACTGAAGCTTTCTTT
>few|TRBV10-3|TRBJ2-3|TRBD2
CAITPLRGGTDTQYF
TGTGCCATCACCCCATTACGGGGGGGCACAGATACGCAGTATTTT
>few|TRBV19|TRBJ1-2|TRBD1
CASTPTGNFYGYTF
TGTGCCAGTACCCCGACAGGGAACTTCTATGGCTACACCTTC
>many|TRBV19|TRBJ1-5|.
CASSWVNQPQHF
TGTGCCAGTAGCTGGGTCAATCAGCCCCAGCATTTT
>.|TRBV4-3|TRBJ2-1|.
CASSQVRGGTLGEQFF
TGCGCCAGCAGCCAAGTTCGGGGCGGAACCTTAGGAGAGCAGTTCTTC
>few|TRBV7-9|TRBJ1-6|.
CASSSPGLNSPLHF
TGTGCCAGCAGCTCTCCAGGGCTCAATTCACCCCTCCACTTT
>many|TRBV6-5|TRBJ2-5|TRBD1
CASRSGTEETQYF
TGTGCCAGCAGATCCGGGACAGAAGAGACCCAGTACTTC
>many|TRBV4-2|TRBJ2-1|TRBD2
CASSQDGGAYNEQFF
TGTGCCAGCAGCCAAGATGGGGGGGCCTACAATGAGCAGTTCTTC
>few|TRBV24-1|TRBJ2-5|TRBD2
CATSELAWEGQETQYF
TGTGCCACCAGTGAGCTAGCTTGGGAGGGACAAGAGACCCAGTACTTC
>many|TRBV9|TRBJ2-2|.
CASRMNTGELFF
TGTGCCAGCAGGATGAACACCGGGGAGCTGTTTTTT
>few|TRBV7-8|TRBJ1-1|.
CASSPQEGDPHTEAFF
TGTGCCAGCAGCCCACAAGAGGGGGACCCGCACACTGAAGCTTTCTTT
>many|TRBV7-2|TRBJ2-1|.
CATQTGSRTYEQFF
TGTGCCACCCAGACCGGGAGCCGAACGTATGAGCAGTTCTTC
>.|TRBV6-2/TRBV6-3|TRBJ1-5|.
CASSVPSYQPQHF
TGTGCCAGCAGCGTACCCAGCTATCAGCCCCAGCATTTT
>.|TRBV18|TRBJ2-1|TRBD1
CASSPSGTVYNEQFF
TGTGCCAGCTCACCATCCGGGACAGTATACAATGAGCAGTTCTTC
>many|TRBV10-3|TRBJ2-3|TRBD2
CAISESRGGEADTQYF
TGTGCCATCAGTGAGTCGCGGGGGGGAGAGGCAGATACGCAGTATTTT
>.|TRBV7-2|TRBJ1-5|TRBD1
CASSFGQVHNQPQHF
TGTGCCAGCAGCTTCGGACAGGTTCATAATCAGCCCCAGCATTTT
>.|TRBV18|TRBJ2-5|TRBD1
CASSPPQTGKVTQYF
TGTGCCAGCTCACCGCCGCAGACAGGGAAGGTGACCCAGTACTTC
>.|TRBV13|TRBJ2-2|.
CASSLRQHTGELFF
TGTGCCAGCAGCTTGAGACAGCACACCGGGGAGCTGTTTTTT
>.|TRBV18|TRBJ2-3|.
CASSSRQDGTDTQYF
TGTGCCAGCTCATCCAGACAGGATGGCACAGATACGCAGTATTTT
>few|TRBV3-1|TRBJ2-5|TRBD2
CASSQGSGGQETQYF
TGTGCCAGCAGCCAGGGCAGCGGGGGACAAGAGACCCAGTACTTC
>few|TRBV5-1|TRBJ2-1|.
CASSLGGGENEQFF
TGCGCCAGCAGCTTGGGTGGCGGCGAGAATGAGCAGTTCTTC
>few|TRBV6-6|TRBJ1-5|TRBD1
CASSETGVPHNQPQHF
TGTGCCAGCAGTGAGACAGGGGTCCCCCACAATCAGCCCCAGCATTTT
>.|TRBV6-1|TRBJ2-3|TRBD2
CASRDFSGGAFTDTQYF
TGTGCCAGCAGAGACTTTAGCGGGGGGGCGTTCACAGATACGCAGTATTTT
>many|TRBV4-3|TRBJ1-2|.
CASSQEVQKINYGYTF
TGCGCCAGCAGCCAAGAAGTACAGAAGATTAACTATGGCTACACCTTC
>many|TRBV7-2|TRBJ1-3|.
CASSRQVSGNTIYF
TGTGCCAGCAGTCGACAGGTGTCTGGAAACACCATATATTTT